This TCR beta chain stems from a study of tissue T cells after allogeneic stem cell transplantation. V was cut by 0 bases and J by 0 bases, with 4 bases left in between. This CDR3 is built from 14 residues. CDR1 and CDR2 from the germline V gene are NNHDY and SYVADS. As regards this clone: Mouse gene names and germline throughout. The DNA ends 1 residue before the CDR3 does, and the rest of the CDR3 is filled in from the germline J gene.

The assay was immunoSEQ multiplex PCR, and TCRdb's table has in-frame clones only and misses some. The top ten hold roughly 8.2% of the sample, which has approximately 6,600 clones, about 47% seen once. Indicated time point: mouse harvest day 7 after allogeneic transplant. Each mouse received 10^7 T-cell-depleted marrow cells plus 10^6 splenic CD5+ T cells by tail vein. The receptor comes from a female BALB/c mouse given C57BL/6 T cells with graft-versus-host disease after an allogeneic hematopoietic cell transplant. V and J are TRBV13-3 and TRBJ1-3; D is unresolved. Specimen: lymph node tissue. The CDR3 sequence is CASSDVSSGNTLYF. Partial CDR3 DNA: TGTGCCAGCAGTGATGTCAGTTCTGGAAATACGCTCTAT.